The TCR beta chain under discussion was sequenced for a study of cytomegalovirus exposure and HLA in healthy donors. The ends were cut back, 6 bases at V and 3 bases at J, with 12 bases in the middle. The CDR3 contains 13 residues. Germline CDR1 reads MNHNS; CDR2 reads SASEGT. The study's findings and limits: In a later analysis, an Asian-associated ancestry cluster reportedly showed fewer N-insertions than the roughly 710-donor mean. A likely sequencing artifact accounted for one observed cluster of highly shared sequence variants. Because they were indistinguishable, some V segments, including TRBV6-2 and TRBV6-3, were excluded. Several of the most significant clusters appeared linked to common viral pathogens, based on a later analysis.

Comments on this clone: Its antigen is currently unknown.

Use of 60 Vbeta and 13 Jbeta primers characterized the PCR. TCRdb's copy holds only in-frame clones and misses some; the assay was immunoSEQ multiplex PCR. Of some 150,000 clones detected, about 78% appear once; the ten largest clones hold about 3.9%. The chain couples TRBV6-1 to TRBJ2-7, with D possibly being TRBD1 (5 bases). The source is a man between 50 and 59 years old in good health and CMV-seropositive. Sequenced sample: PBMCs. As DNA, the CDR3 is TGTGCCAGCAGGGCAGGGCCGTTCTACGAGCAGTACTTC. Encoded protein: CASRAGPFYEQYF.